The source of this T cell receptor beta chain is a study of T cell responses to AZD1222 COVID-19 vaccine. The data were produced by immunoSEQ multiplex PCR, yet TCRdb's version contains in-frame clones alone and is incomplete. The table lists 120,000 to 150,000 clones, roughly 87% of them singletons, with about 5.4% in the top ten. This clone turned up a few times. Source: peripheral blood, taken 28 days after the second dose of the MenACWY control vaccine. This TCR was sampled from an adult who received the MenACWY meningococcal vaccine as a control.

The CDR3 here is CASTPGGLGVYGYTF. For the CDR3, the DNA is TGTGCCAGTACTCCAGGAGGGCTCGGGGTATATGGCTACACCTTC. The genes are TRBV19 and TRBJ1-2; the D is unclear. Per germline, CDR1 LNHDA and CDR2 SQIVND (reference sequence). CDR3 size: 15 residues. The V and J ends lost 7 bases and 5 bases respectively, with 20 bases between them.